This TCR beta chain was sequenced in a study of coeliac disease. Study summary: Disease groups: newly diagnosed active, refractory type I, gluten-free-diet controlled.

This clone occurred once. V lost 0 bases and J lost 1, with 7 bases in between. CDR1 SGDLS and CDR2 YYNGEE come from the germline V gene. This CDR3 has 14 residues. Cells were frozen in aliquots of 500,000, and one aliquot per fraction was sequenced. Repertoires were generated with immunoSEQ multiplex PCR, while TCRdb's copy carries only in-frame clones and drops some. The sample consists of over 4,500 clones, roughly 71% of them appearing once. The sample comprised lymphocytes from the gut lamina propria. The rearrangement joins TRBV9 to TRBJ1-1, with D perhaps matching TRBD1 (6 bases). The clonotype originates from a woman aged 35 to 49. The CDR3 spells CASSVGGQNTEAFF. The DNA for the CDR3 is TGTGCCAGCAGCGTAGGGGGGCAGAACACTGAAGCTTTCTTT.